One and the same sample provided the 29 T cell receptor beta chains below, sequenced in a study of OX40 agonist ivuxolimab in advanced cancers. The table came from immunoSEQ multiplex PCR; TCRdb's copy has only in-frame clones and leaves some out. Of fewer than 90,000 clones detected, more than 75% appear once; the ten largest clones hold less than 0.25%. The input for sequencing was CD4+ or CD8+ T cells sorted from blood, taken in a trial of the OX40 agonist ivuxolimab. These receptors came from an adult with an advanced solid tumor such as melanoma, head and neck, liver or kidney cancer.

CDR3 sequence (DNA): TGTGCCAGCAGCCTGCCCGGGACAGGGGCCTATGGCTACACCTTC. Translated, it gives CASSLPGTGAYGYTF. The chain uses TRBV7-2 and TRBJ1-2; 10 bases line up with TRBD1. Germline V CDR1 and CDR2: SGHTA, FQGNSA. With V trimmed by 5 bases and J by 4 bases, 7 bases remained unmatched. The length of the CDR3 is 15 residues.

This rearrangement joins TRBV11-2 to TRBJ2-1, with 8 nucleotides matching TRBD1. Germline CDR1 SGHAT, CDR2 FQNNGV. There are 15 residues in the CDR3. Losses at the gene ends were 1 base for V and 1 base for J; bases not matched to a gene: 0. CDR3 coding DNA: TGTGCCAGCAGCTTAGGGACAGGGTCCTACAATGAGCAGTTCTTC. Protein product: CASSLGTGSYNEQFF.

The chain recombines TRBV7-2 with TRBJ2-2, with TRBD1 matching over 7 bases. The CDR3 runs to 14 residues. In germline, CDR1 is SGHTA, CDR2 FQGNSA. The trim removed 1 base at V and 7 bases at J, leaving 3 bases unmatched. CDR3 sequence: CASSLGQGYGELFF. The DNA of the CDR3 is TGTGCCAGCAGCTTAGGACAGGGCTACGGGGAGCTGTTTTTT.

A few counts support this clone. This chain joins TRBV7-9 and TRBJ2-2; D perhaps matches TRBD2 (6 bases). Germline CDR1 is SEHNR and CDR2 is FQNEAQ (reference sequence). The CDR3 covers 15 residues. V was pared by 3 bases and J by 0 bases, with 8 bases between. CDR3 residues: CASSFGGTNTGELFF. DNA of the CDR3: TGTGCCAGCAGCTTCGGCGGGACGAACACCGGGGAGCTGTTTTTT.

This clone was observed at least ten times. The V call is TRBV7-9, the J call TRBJ1-2; D not certain. V lost 2 bases to trimming and J lost 8 bases, with 6 bases between them. The germline V gene encodes CDR1 SEHNR and CDR2 FQNEAQ (reference sequence). The CDR3 has 11 residues. The CDR3 loop reads CASSLREGYTF. The DNA of the CDR3 is TGTGCCAGCAGCTTAAGGGAAGGCTACACCTTC.

The J gene is TRBJ2-3, the V gene TRBV5-1; D not certain. The germline V gene has CDR1 SGHRS and CDR2 YFSETQ. The CDR3 has 13 amino acids. V lost 7 bases and J 4 bases, leaving 13 bases between the germline ends. The CDR3: CASLMHEADTQYF. Here the CDR3 DNA reads TGCGCCAGCTTAATGCACGAGGCAGATACGCAGTATTTT.

The chain carries TRBV5-3 and TRBJ2-7, with D hard to call. TRBV5-3 is noted as an ORF with a role that remains uncertain. V lost 7 bases to trimming and J lost 7 bases, with 39 bases between them. The CDR3 length is 20 residues. The CDR3 reads CARGPLGRSPPCSYPMEQYF. The CDR3 nucleotides are TGTGCCAGAGGTCCCCTCGGGCGGTCCCCTCCCTGTTCTTATCCGATGGAGCAGTACTTC.

The rearrangement links TRBV7-2 to TRBJ2-1; D gene unclear. Trimming removed 0 bases from V and 6 bases from J, with 9 bases in between. CDR1 is SGHTA and CDR2 is FQGNSA in the germline V gene. CDR3 length: 14 amino acids. CDR3 amino acids: CASSLASSSNEQFF. As DNA, the CDR3 is TGTGCCAGCAGCTTAGCGAGCAGTAGCAATGAGCAGTTCTTC.

The chain recombines TRBV28 with TRBJ1-4; D might be TRBD1 (6 bases). The germline V and J ends were trimmed by 2 bases and 5 bases, with 9 bases remaining between them. CDR1 is MDHEN, CDR2 SYDVKM, per germline. This CDR3 is built from 14 residues. CDR3 in DNA: TGTGCCAGCAGTTTAGGGGGCGGCAATGAAAAACTGTTTTTT. Encoded protein: CASSLGGGNEKLFF. Combining the CDR3 with reference TRBV28 and TRBJ1-4 gives the whole variable domain DVKVTQSSRYLVKRTGEKVFLECVQDMDHENMFWYRQDPGLGLRLIYFSYDVKMKEKGDIPEGYSVSREKKERFSLILESASTNQTSMYLCASSLGGGNEKLFFGSGTQLSVL.

J is TRBJ2-5 and V is TRBV19; 8 bases map to TRBD2. Germline CDR1 reads LNHDA; CDR2 reads SQIVND (reference sequence). This CDR3 is built from 16 residues. J was trimmed by 0 bases and V by 4 bases; bases with no gene match: 7. CDR3 amino acids: CASSNPGGADQETQYF. The CDR3 region has the DNA TGTGCCAGTAGTAATCCGGGGGGGGCAGACCAAGAGACCCAGTACTTC.

The chain uses TRBV5-1 and TRBJ1-1, with D possibly TRBD1 on 6 matching bases. V was trimmed by 2 bases and J by 4 bases, leaving 15 bases between them. The CDR3 covers 15 residues. CDR1 is SGHRS, CDR2 YFSETQ, per germline. The CDR3, as DNA: TGCGCCAGCAGCTTAAAAACAGGGCTGGGCACTGAAGCTTTCTTT. Its translation: CASSLKTGLGTEAFF.

This sequence joins TRBV19 and TRBJ2-3; 10 bases are a match to TRBD1. J gave up 2 bases and V 5 bases, and 4 bases lay outside the gene matches. Per germline, CDR1 LNHDA and CDR2 SQIVND (reference sequence). The CDR3 is 15 residues long. The CDR3, as DNA: TGTGCCAGTAGTTTGGGACAGGGGCCCACAGATACGCAGTATTTT. This sequence encodes CASSLGQGPTDTQYF.

This chain connects TRBV7-8 to TRBJ1-5; 9 nucleotides agree with TRBD1. V was clipped by 1 base and J by 6 bases; unmatched bases: 7. Germline loops: CDR1 SGHVS, CDR2 FQNEAQ. This CDR3 spans 16 amino acids. The CDR3 DNA follows: TGTGCCAGCAGCTTAGATTACAGGGGGCCCGGTCAGCCCCAGCATTTT. This sequence encodes CASSLDYRGPGQPQHF.

V usage is TRBV7-2 and J usage is TRBJ2-2; perhaps TRBD2 as D (6 bases). V lost 5 bases to trimming and J lost 3 bases, with 22 bases between them. CDR1 SGHTA and CDR2 FQGNSA come from the germline V gene. The CDR3 contains 18 residues. In DNA, the CDR3 is TGTGCCAGCAGCCCCCAGCGCCCCCGGGAGATGGACACCGGGGAGCTGTTTTTT. Encoded protein: CASSPQRPREMDTGELFF.

The V call is TRBV6-5, the J call TRBJ1-1; D may be TRBD1 (5 bases). The CDR3 has 16 amino acids. Germline V gene lookup returns CDR1 MNHEY and CDR2 SVGAGI. V was clipped by 1 base and J by 3 bases, with 15 bases between them. The CDR3 sequence: CASSYYAGEGYTEAFF. As DNA, the CDR3 is TGTGCCAGCAGTTACTATGCAGGTGAGGGGTACACTGAAGCTTTCTTT.

V is TRBV5-1 and J is TRBJ2-1; 11 nucleotides align to TRBD2. After removal of 4 bases from V and 8 bases from J, the junction contained 11 bases not matched to a gene. The germline V gene encodes CDR1 SGHRS and CDR2 YFSETQ. CDR3 length: 16 residues. The CDR3 nucleotides read TGCGCCAGCAGCCCTTTCGGGCTAGCGGGAGGCTATGAGCAGTTCTTC. It encodes CASSPFGLAGGYEQFF.

To note about this clone: This CDR3 is also generated by other DNA sequences in the sample. The rearrangement joins TRBV11-2 to TRBJ2-1; unclear D gene. Germline loops: CDR1 SGHAT, CDR2 FQNNGV. V lost 1 base and J 0 bases, leaving 4 bases between the germline ends. The CDR3 runs to 14 residues. CDR3 bases: TGTGCCAGCAGCTTAGGTGGCTCCTACAATGAGCAGTTCTTC. Translated, it gives CASSLGGSYNEQFF.

V gene TRBV7-2 combines with J gene TRBJ2-7; D not certain. The germline V gene encodes CDR1 SGHTA and CDR2 FQGNSA. V was trimmed by 0 bases and J by 3 bases, leaving 9 bases between them. The CDR3 consists of 14 residues. CDR3: CASSLALRFYEQYF. CDR3 coding DNA: TGTGCCAGCAGCTTAGCGCTGAGGTTCTACGAGCAGTACTTC.

The rearrangement uses TRBV9 and TRBJ2-5; TRBD1 matches 11 bases. The V segment lost 3 bases and the J segment 5 bases; nucleotides outside the gene matches: 3. There are 14 residues in the CDR3. Per the germline V gene, CDR1 is SGDLS and CDR2 is YYNGEE. Written as DNA, the CDR3 is TGTGCCAGCAGCGCGGGACAGGGGGACGAGACCCAGTACTTC. This sequence encodes CASSAGQGDETQYF.

The J gene is TRBJ1-3, the V gene TRBV6-5; no firm D call. The CDR3 loop spans 15 amino acids. Trimming shortened V by 5 bases and J by 6 bases, and 17 bases separated the two germline ends. Germline assignment: CDR1 MNHEY and CDR2 SVGAGI. The CDR3 region has the DNA TGTGCCAGCAGTGGCGGGTGGGCGTCAGCAAACACCATATATTTT. This sequence encodes CASSGGWASANTIYF.

The J gene is TRBJ1-2, the V gene TRBV6-1, with D perhaps TRBD1 (6 bases). The CDR3 extends over 13 amino acids. V was trimmed by 6 bases and J by 8 bases, leaving 16 bases between them. Germline V lookup: CDR1 MNHNS, CDR2 SASEGT. DNA for the CDR3: TGTGCCAGCAGCTTAACAGGGATCGGCGGCTACACCTTC. Its protein product is CASSLTGIGGYTF.

The rearrangement links TRBV5-1 to TRBJ2-7; D is perhaps TRBD1 (5 bases). The CDR3 sequence is 14 residues long. Germline V gives CDR1 SGHRS, CDR2 YFSETQ. V lost 4 bases to trimming and J lost 2 bases, with 13 bases between them. CDR3 nucleotide sequence: TGCGCCAGCAGCCCGCGGACATCCCCCTACGAGCAGTACTTC. Protein product: CASSPRTSPYEQYF.

There are a few counts of this clone. This chain connects TRBV6-5 to TRBJ1-1, with TRBD1 as a possible D gene (6 bases). Trimming removed 6 bases from V and 1 base from J, with 15 bases in between. From germline, CDR1 is MNHEY and CDR2 SVGAGI. This CDR3 has 15 residues. CDR3 bases: TGTGCCAGCAGACTCACCTCGACAGGGAACACTGAAGCTTTCTTT. Encoded protein: CASRLTSTGNTEAFF.

V gene TRBV5-1 combines with J gene TRBJ2-3; 8 positions match TRBD2. Germline loops: CDR1 SGHRS, CDR2 YFSETQ. The V gene end was trimmed by 1 base and the J gene end by 0 bases; junction bases not matched to a gene: 7. CDR3 length: 17 amino acids. CDR3 nucleotide sequence: TGCGCCAGCAGCTTGACGGCTAGCGGGTCTAGCACAGATACGCAGTATTTT. This codes for CASSLTASGSSTDTQYF.

The V call is TRBV9, the J call TRBJ2-1, with D perhaps TRBD1 (6 bases). V lost 1 base, J lost 7 bases, and 15 bases lay in between. This CDR3 spans 15 amino acids. CDR1 and CDR2 (germline): SGDLS, YYNGEE. The CDR3 loop is CASSVLGQGWNEQFF. DNA for the CDR3: TGTGCCAGCAGCGTATTAGGGCAGGGGTGGAATGAGCAGTTCTTC.

This clone is a singleton in its sample. V usage is TRBV28 and J usage is TRBJ2-2; 11 bases line up with TRBD2. Trimming cost V 7 bases and J 2 bases; bases outside gene matches: 6. Germline CDR1 reads MDHEN; CDR2 reads SYDVKM. The CDR3 spans 16 residues. CDR3 DNA: TGTGCCAGCACCAGTAGCGGGAGGGCCAACACCGGGGAGCTGTTTTTT. It yields the protein CASTSSGRANTGELFF.

The chain has TRBV6-5 and TRBJ2-7; TRBD1 matches 8 bases. The length of the CDR3 is 11 residues. CDR1 MNHEY and CDR2 SVGAGI come from the germline V gene. V trimming: 10 bases; J trimming: 3 bases; junction bases outside the gene matches: 2. The CDR3 loop reads CATGQGYEQYF. The CDR3 DNA follows: TGTGCCACAGGACAGGGCTACGAGCAGTACTTC.

This clone was seen just once. This chain links TRBV11-2 with TRBJ2-1, with D perhaps matching TRBD2 (5 bases). Germline V lookup: CDR1 SGHAT, CDR2 FQNNGV. CDR3 length: 11 residues. Deletions cut 4 bases from V and 8 bases from J, with 6 bases between. For the CDR3, the DNA is TGTGCCAGCAGCTCGGGGTATGAGCAGTTCTTC. It yields the protein CASSSGYEQFF. Looking up the rest from reference TRBV11-2 and TRBJ2-1 gives the full variable domain: EAGVAQSPRYKIIEKRQSVAFWCNPISGHATLYWYQQILGQGPKLLIQFQNNGVVDDSQLPKDRFSAERLKGVDSTLKIQPAKLEDSAVYLCASSSGYEQFFGPGTRLTVL.

This clone occurred once. The chain joins TRBV4-1 to TRBJ2-7; 8 nucleotides line up with TRBD2. V was clipped by 0 bases and J by 5 bases; unmatched bases: 6. Germline V gene lookup returns CDR1 MGHRA and CDR2 YSYEKL. The CDR3 is made up of 15 amino acids. CDR3 DNA: TGCGCCAGCAGCCAAGATCGGCGGGAGGTGGACGAGCAGTACTTC. It translates to CASSQDRREVDEQYF.